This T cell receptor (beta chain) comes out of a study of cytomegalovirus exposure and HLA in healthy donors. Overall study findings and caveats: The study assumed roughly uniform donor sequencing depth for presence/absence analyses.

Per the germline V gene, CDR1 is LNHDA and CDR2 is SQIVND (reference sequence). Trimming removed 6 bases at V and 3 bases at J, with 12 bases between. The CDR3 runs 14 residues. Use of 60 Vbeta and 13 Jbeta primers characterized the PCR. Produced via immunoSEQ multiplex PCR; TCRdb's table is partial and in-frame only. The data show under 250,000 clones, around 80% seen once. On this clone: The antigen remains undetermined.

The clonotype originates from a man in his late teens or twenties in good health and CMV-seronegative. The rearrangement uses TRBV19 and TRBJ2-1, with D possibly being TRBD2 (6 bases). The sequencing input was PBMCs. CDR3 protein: CASRRGSSYNEQFF. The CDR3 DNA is TGTGCCAGTAGGCGGGGTAGCAGCTACAATGAGCAGTTCTTC.